This T cell receptor beta chain was captured in a study of neurological immune-mediated disorders. A 10-nucleotide random UMI tagged transcripts in template-switch 5'RACE cDNA synthesis. TCRdb re-called the 5' RACE reads with MiXCR, one entry per CDR3 protein. The sample lists some 50,000 distinct CDR3 sequences, roughly 23% occurring once. V was cut by 4 bases and J by 4 bases, with 13 bases left in between. Germline values: CDR1 MNHEY, CDR2 SVGEGT. The CDR3 is 15 amino acids. The chain joins TRBV6-2 or TRBV6-3 to TRBJ2-2, with D perhaps matching TRBD1 (6 bases). This TCR came from a woman in her 70s in good health. The sequenced sample consisted of PBMCs. This CDR3 reads CASSFWGPSTGELFF. DNA of the CDR3: TGTGCCAGCAGTTTTTGGGGGCCGAGCACCGGGGAGCTGTTTTTT.